What follows describes a single TCR beta chain. Its antigen has not been determined. Qualities for individual bases were not recorded, and no much larger clone is one base off. The data originate from a study of blood T cell repertoires in COVID-19 (TCRdb year 2020). In the study overall: Samples covering the acute and convalescent phases of COVID-19 were provided by collaborators in the United States, Italy and Spain. A freely available public database, intended as a resource for researchers studying the immune response to SARS-CoV-2, is where the repertoires were released. The material from the prospective study consisted of cDNA or gDNA derived from T cells, B-cell-depleted T cells, or PBMCs. Subjects who had been exposed to COVID-19, were actively infected with it, or had recovered from it provided the deeply sampled blood TCRbeta repertoires that made up the dataset. Nearly every sample came with metadata listing a de-identified subject ID, COVID-19 status, age in years and sex. Where available, HLA class I and class II types were taken from metadata supplied by the sample provider and were not determined by assay-based typing. The samples were drawn from the first 160 participants of the ongoing ImmuneRACE study and from 950 to 1,500 subjects provided by 6 global collaborators. Study-wide conclusions, independent of this receptor: Clinical and demographic metadata were provided uncurated, with the amount varying by source and participant.

The germline V gene (reference sequence) gives CDR1 as GTSNPN and CDR2 as SVGIG. The CDR3 sequence holds 13 residues, the cysteine and phenylalanine included. Kept here is only the CDR3 DNA, which spans 39 bases and is read in frame from base 1. The trim is 7 bases for V and 3 bases for J, with a gap of 16 bases between the germline ends. Whole blood was collected in K2EDTA tubes by collaborating institutions according to the institutions' own protocols. For TCRbeta analysis, collaborators shipped samples in one of three forms: frozen whole blood, isolated PBMCs, or DNA extracted from either of those sample types. The immunoSEQ Assay, a bias-controlled multiplex PCR, was used to amplify TCRbeta CDR3 regions from genomic DNA. Concerning the study's data processing: Within the assay, amplification of reference gene primers was used to estimate how many nucleated cells each sample contained. To quantify the absolute abundance of each unique TCRbeta CDR3 rearrangement, sequence reads were collapsed and filtered. For each sample, productive Simpson clonality was calculated by taking the square root of Simpson's diversity index across productive rearrangements. TCRdb retrieved this table from immuneACCESS and kept in-frame rearrangements only. Not all clones are present; in checked studies, unresolved V genes account for under half, and no reason is known for the remainder. The V and J calls and the clone size are those of that table, but D and trimming were determined from the DNA. The table for this sample lists about 100,000 clones; about 90% of them were counted only once. The ten top clones hold about 6.9% of the sample.

The receptor's source is a man aged 25 to 40 in a cohort sampled during active COVID-19. The chain uses TRBV30 and TRBJ2-7; the D gene is perhaps TRBD1, on 6 matching bases. Sequencing input: peripheral blood. The CDR3 corresponds to CASSRDKSYEQYF. Read as DNA, the sequence is TGTGCCTCTTCTCGGGACAAGAGCTACGAGCAGTACTTC.